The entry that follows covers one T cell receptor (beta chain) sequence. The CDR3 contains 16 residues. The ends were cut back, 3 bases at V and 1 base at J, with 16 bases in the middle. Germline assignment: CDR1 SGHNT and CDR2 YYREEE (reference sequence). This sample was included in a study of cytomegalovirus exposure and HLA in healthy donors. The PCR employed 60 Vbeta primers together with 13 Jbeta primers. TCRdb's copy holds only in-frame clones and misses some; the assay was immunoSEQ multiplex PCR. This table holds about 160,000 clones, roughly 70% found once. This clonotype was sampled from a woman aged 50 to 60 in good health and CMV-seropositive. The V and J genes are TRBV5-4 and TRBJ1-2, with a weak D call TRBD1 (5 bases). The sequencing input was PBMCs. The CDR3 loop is CASSSRPLDSNYGYTF. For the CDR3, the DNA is TGTGCCAGCAGCTCTAGACCGCTAGACAGTAACTATGGCTACACCTTC.